Below are 15 T cell receptor beta chains sequenced from a single sample in a study of blood T cell repertoires in COVID-19. Assay used: immunoSEQ multiplex PCR; TCRdb lists only in-frame clones, some missing. The profile covers about 55,000 clones, with more than 70% appearing a single time and about 16% taken by the ten largest. Sequencing input: peripheral blood. These receptors were collected from a human donor in a cohort sampled during active COVID-19.

This clone was counted once. The rearrangement uses TRBV28 and TRBJ1-3, with 8 bases identical to TRBD1. This CDR3 is built from 14 residues. The V and J ends lost 3 bases and 4 bases, in that order; junction bases with no gene match: 2. The V gene's germline CDR1 is MDHEN and CDR2 SYDVKM. CDR3 sequence: CASSLDRVGNTIYF. In DNA, the CDR3 is TGTGCCAGCAGTTTGGACAGGGTAGGAAACACCATATATTTT.

V is TRBV14 and J is TRBJ1-1; D is ambiguous. Trimming left V 4 bases short and J 5 bases short, with 23 bases between. This CDR3 region has 17 residues. Germline CDR1 SGHDN, CDR2 FVKESK. The CDR3 spells CASSLRPWEGGRTEAFF. The CDR3 DNA reads TGTGCCAGCAGCCTCCGGCCATGGGAGGGAGGTAGAACTGAAGCTTTCTTT.

The CDR3 here is CASSDHGTGGKQYF. The DNA for the CDR3 is TGTGCCAGCAGTGATCATGGGACAGGGGGTAAGCAGTACTTC. V is TRBV25-1 and J is TRBJ2-7, with 11 nucleotides matching TRBD1. V dropped 3 bases and J dropped 8; count of bases not matched to a gene: 6. The CDR3 extends over 14 amino acids. Germline V CDR1 and CDR2: MGHDK, SYGVNS.

V is TRBV5-6 and J is TRBJ2-6; D is undetermined. The CDR3 is 13 residues long. Trimming stripped 2 bases from V and 4 bases from J, with 4 bases between. CDR1 is SGHDT, CDR2 YYEEEE, per germline. As DNA, the CDR3 is TGTGCCAGCAGCTTCCGGGGGGCCAACGTCCTGACTTTC. It specifies CASSFRGANVLTF.

The V gene is TRBV7-8, the J gene TRBJ2-2; 9 nucleotides align to TRBD2. Germline CDR1 reads SGHVS; CDR2 reads FQNEAQ. The V gene end was trimmed by 4 bases and the J gene end by 0 bases; junction bases not matched to a gene: 3. This CDR3 is built from 16 residues. CDR3: CASSSIAGANTGELFF. DNA of the CDR3: TGTGCCAGCAGCTCAATAGCGGGGGCGAACACCGGGGAGCTGTTTTTT.

The table lists this clone with a count of one. The chain joins TRBV4-1 to TRBJ1-4, with D unclear. V was shortened by 4 bases and J by 0 bases, with 12 bases between the two germline ends. The germline V gene has CDR1 MGHRA and CDR2 YSYEKL. The CDR3 is 16 amino acids. The CDR3 DNA reads TGCGCCAGCAGCCGGACCACAGCGGCAACTAATGAAAAACTGTTTTTT. Translated, it gives CASSRTTAATNEKLFF.

The CDR3 spells CASSVAGRVQETQYF. The CDR3 nucleotides read TGTGCCAGCAGCGTAGCTGGCAGGGTCCAAGAGACCCAGTACTTC. The chain uses TRBV9 and TRBJ2-5, with D tentatively TRBD1 (5 bases). The CDR3 loop spans 15 amino acids. Germline V gene data show CDR1 as SGDLS and CDR2 as YYNGEE. The V gene lost 0 bases and the J gene lost 1 base, with 10 bases spanning the gap.

The rearrangement joins TRBV29-1 to TRBJ1-5, with unresolved D. The CDR3 totals 13 residues. The germline V and J ends were trimmed by 3 bases and 5 bases, with 11 bases remaining between them. CDR1 is SQVTM, CDR2 ANQGSEA, per germline. The CDR3 region is CSVEVGRDQPQHF. CDR3 sequence (DNA): TGCAGCGTTGAGGTGGGGAGGGATCAGCCCCAGCATTTT.

V is TRBV7-9 and J is TRBJ2-2; 7 bases agree with TRBD2. The CDR3 covers 14 residues. The ends lost 6 bases at V and 2 bases at J; junction bases unmatched: 3. Per germline, CDR1 SEHNR and CDR2 FQNEAQ (reference sequence). CDR3 coding DNA: TGTGCCAGCAGAGGACTAGTCAACACCGGGGAGCTGTTTTTT. Protein: CASRGLVNTGELFF.

V usage is TRBV30 and J usage is TRBJ1-4, with TRBD1 as a possible D gene (5 bases). The V end lost 3 bases, the J end lost 5 bases, and 16 bases lay between the germline ends. The CDR3 contains 15 residues. Germline V lookup: CDR1 GTSNPN, CDR2 SVGIG (reference sequence). The CDR3 nucleotides read TGTGCCTGGAGCCCGGGGGGGGACGGAAATGAAAAACTGTTTTTT. Its protein product is CAWSPGGDGNEKLFF.

V and J are TRBV9 and TRBJ1-4; 7 bases line up with TRBD1. The CDR3 has 14 amino acids. Looked up from germline, CDR1 is SGDLS and CDR2 is YYNGEE. V was pared by 3 bases and J by 4 bases, with 3 bases of the junction left unmatched. The CDR3 DNA is TGTGCCAGCAGCGGACAGGGACTTAATGAAAAACTGTTTTTT. Its translation: CASSGQGLNEKLFF.

The CDR3 bases are TGTGCCAGCAGTGAACCTTCCGAGCAGTACTTC. It encodes CASSEPSEQYF. The J gene is TRBJ2-7, the V gene TRBV6-1; D gene unclear. This CDR3 spans 11 amino acids. Germline V gene data show CDR1 as MNHNS and CDR2 as SASEGT. V lost 2 bases and J 6 bases, leaving 5 bases between the germline ends.

The chain combines TRBV3-1 (or the pseudogene TRBV3-2) with TRBJ1-4, with 8 bases aligning to TRBD1. Trimming removed 0 bases from V and 7 bases from J; junction bases left unmatched: 1. This CDR3 contains 14 residues. In germline, CDR1 is LGHDT, CDR2 YNNKEL (reference sequence). The CDR3 is CASSQEQGGEKLFF. CDR3 sequence (DNA): TGTGCCAGCAGCCAAGAACAGGGGGGTGAAAAACTGTTTTTT.

The chain joins TRBV7-2 to TRBJ1-6, with a tentative D call TRBD1 (6 bases). CDR3 length: 14 amino acids. From germline, CDR1 is SGHTA and CDR2 FQGNSA. V gave up 5 bases and J gave up 6 bases, with 11 bases separating them. CDR3: CASSHNRANSPLHF. In nucleotides, the CDR3 is TGTGCCAGCAGCCACAACAGGGCTAATTCACCCCTCCACTTT.

This clone appeared once. V is TRBV4-1 and J is TRBJ2-7; no reliable D call. The CDR3 totals 11 residues. Germline CDR1 and CDR2: MGHRA and YSYEKL. V was cut by 3 bases and J by 6 bases, with 6 bases left in between. As DNA, the CDR3 is TGCGCCAGCAGCCATCCCGGCGAGCAGTACTTC. Encoded protein: CASSHPGEQYF.